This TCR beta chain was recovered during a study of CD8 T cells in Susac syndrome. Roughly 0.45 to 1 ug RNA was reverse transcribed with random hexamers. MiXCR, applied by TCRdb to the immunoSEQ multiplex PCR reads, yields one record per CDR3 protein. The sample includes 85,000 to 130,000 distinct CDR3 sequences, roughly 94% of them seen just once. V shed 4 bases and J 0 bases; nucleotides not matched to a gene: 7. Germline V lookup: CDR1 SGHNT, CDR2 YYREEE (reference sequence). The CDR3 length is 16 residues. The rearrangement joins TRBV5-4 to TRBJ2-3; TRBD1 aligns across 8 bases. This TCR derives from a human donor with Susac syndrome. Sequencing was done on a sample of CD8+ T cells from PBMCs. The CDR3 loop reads CASSPQGADSTDTQYF. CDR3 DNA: TGTGCCAGCAGCCCCCAGGGGGCGGACAGCACAGATACGCAGTATTTT.